This T cell receptor (beta chain) was recorded in a study of PD-L1 blockade in urothelial cancer. Concerning this clone: Antigen specificity is unknown.

Study results and limitations: By 3 weeks, tumor-associated blood clones had expanded more in durable-benefit patients.

Germline V gene lookup returns CDR1 LNHDA and CDR2 SQIVND (reference sequence). The CDR3 extends over 16 amino acids. The J segment lost 1 base and the V segment lost 0 bases, leaving 2 bases of the junction unmatched. TCRdb's table, derived via immunoSEQ multiplex PCR, lists solely in-frame clones and lacks some. In the table there are roughly 50,000 clones, about 72% of which are singletons. This sequence originates from a man aged 65-85 years with urothelial cancer. J is TRBJ1-5 and V is TRBV19; 8 bases are a match to TRBD1. The specimen was PBMCs, collected around atezolizumab (anti-PD-L1) treatment. The CDR3 DNA follows: TGTGCCAGTAGTATAGAGGACAGGGTCAGCAATCAGCCCCAGCATTTT. Protein sequence: CASSIEDRVSNQPQHF.